These 28 T cell receptor beta chains were all obtained from the same sample, sequenced in a study of T-cell memory formation after mild COVID-19. One entry per CDR3 protein results from TCRdb running MiXCR on the 5' RACE reads. The sample includes roughly 42,000 distinct CDR3 sequences, 7.3% seen only once; the top ten take 1.4% to 1.5%. The sample consisted of PBMCs or a T cell subset sorted from them (not recorded which). The receptors stem from a man between 18 and 29 years old who had mild COVID-19 (a few samples of this study predate the infection). Cell type and time point are not known.

This clonotype was seen ten or more times. This rearrangement joins TRBV7-2 to TRBJ2-5; TRBD2 matches 11 bases. The CDR3 extends over 13 amino acids. Trimming removed 5 bases from V and 5 bases from J; junction bases left unmatched: 1. Germline CDR1 reads SGHTA; CDR2 reads FQGNSA. The CDR3 here is CASSGLAGETQYF. The DNA for the CDR3 is TGTGCCAGCAGCGGACTAGCGGGTGAGACCCAGTACTTC.

This clonotype was seen a handful of times. J is TRBJ2-4 and V is TRBV6-6; TRBD2 matches 7 bases. The junction had 11 bases not matched to a gene; V was cut back by 3 bases and J by 15 bases. This CDR3 has 13 amino acids. Germline lookup yields CDR1 MNHNY and CDR2 SVGAGI (reference sequence). The CDR3 is CASSYGLAAFGYF. The CDR3 nucleotides are TGTGCCAGCAGTTATGGGCTAGCGGCCTTTGGGTACTTC.

This sequence joins TRBV7-9 and TRBJ2-5; no definite D call. In germline, CDR1 is SEHNR, CDR2 FQNEAQ (reference sequence). V dropped 4 bases and J dropped 5 bases, with 17 bases sitting between them. The CDR3 is 15 amino acids. Written as DNA, the CDR3 is TGTGCCAGCAGCTCAGGAGCCGGGTATGTGGAGACCCAGTACTTC. It codes for CASSSGAGYVETQYF.

This clonotype has ten or more counts. The V call is TRBV7-6, the J call TRBJ2-5; 7 bases agree with TRBD1. Germline-derived CDR1 and CDR2 are SGHVS and FNYEAQ. This CDR3 comprises 18 residues. V dropped 0 bases and J dropped 4; count of bases not matched to a gene: 14. For the CDR3, the DNA is TGTGCCAGCAGCTTAGCCCGCCCCCCCGGGACAGCGGCAGAGACCCAGTACTTC. Residues: CASSLARPPGTAAETQYF.

The chain has TRBV7-8 and TRBJ2-5; 11 bases are shared with TRBD2. The V and J ends lost 1 base and 2 bases, in that order; junction bases with no gene match: 3. CDR1 SGHVS and CDR2 FQNEAQ come from the germline V gene. The CDR3 spans 16 residues. CDR3 sequence: CASSLVTSGAQETQYF. The CDR3 DNA follows: TGTGCCAGCAGCTTAGTGACTAGCGGGGCACAAGAGACCCAGTACTTC. The whole variable domain, filled in from reference TRBV7-8 and TRBJ2-5, reads GAGVSQSPRYKVAKRGQDVALRCDPISGHVSLFWYQQALGQGPEFLTYFQNEAQLDKSGLPSDRFFAERPEGSVSTLKIQRTQQEDSAVYLCASSLVTSGAQETQYFGPGTRLLVL.

V is TRBV4-2 and J is TRBJ2-7, with a possible D match to TRBD2 (6 bases). This CDR3 has 13 residues. The germline V gene encodes CDR1 LGHNA and CDR2 YNFKEQ. Trimming took off 5 bases at V and 6 bases at J, with 14 bases between the two ends. The CDR3 region has the DNA TGTGCCAGCAGCTTAGGGGAGGCGGGCGAGCAGTACTTC. Translation: CASSLGEAGEQYF.

The V and J genes are TRBV7-2 and TRBJ1-3, with D tentatively TRBD1 (5 bases). V lost 4 bases to trimming and J lost 10 bases, with 14 bases between them. The CDR3 covers 13 residues. CDR1 is SGHTA and CDR2 is FQGNSA in the germline V gene. DNA of the CDR3: TGTGCCAGCAGCTCAACCCTGTGGGGGACCATATATTTT. Its protein is CASSSTLWGTIYF.

As for this clonotype: The junction departs from germline at one end; a sequencing error may be responsible. This sequence joins TRBV12-3 or TRBV12-4 and TRBJ2-4; 11 nucleotides line up with TRBD1. The CDR3 runs 12 residues. In DNA, the CDR3 is TGTGCCAGCAGTTTAGCGGACAGGGGGCGTAACTTC. Its translation is CASSLADRGRNF.

Worth noting for this clonotype: An end of the junction does not agree with germline; a read error may underlie this. The J gene is TRBJ2-1, the V gene TRBV3-1, with 11 nucleotides matching TRBD2. Germline assignment: CDR1 LGHDT and CDR2 YNNKEL (reference sequence). This CDR3 is built from 17 residues. This chain's CDR3 is CARSQDLASGGYNEQFF. CDR3 DNA sequence: TGTGCCAGAAGCCAAGATTTGGCTAGCGGGGGGTACAATGAGCAGTTCTTC.

This clonotype was seen a handful of times. The V gene is TRBV19, the J gene TRBJ1-5, with a weak D call TRBD1 (6 bases). Germline values: CDR1 LNHDA, CDR2 SQIVND (reference sequence). Trimming stripped 3 bases from V and 6 bases from J, with 18 bases between. CDR3 length: 16 amino acids. As DNA, the CDR3 is TGTGCCAGTAGTATTGGCACAGGGACCAAGAGTCAGCCCCAGCATTTT. It translates to CASSIGTGTKSQPQHF.

At least ten counts were recorded for this clonotype. Mismatch with germline at one junction end may stem from a read error. The chain couples TRBV2 to TRBJ2-1, with D unclear. Germline V gene lookup returns CDR1 SNHLY and CDR2 FYNNEI. The CDR3 extends over 11 amino acids. This CDR3 is CASSEVGPPVF. The CDR3 DNA reads as TGTGCCAGCAGTGAAGTGGGTCCACCGGTCTTC.

This clonotype turned up a few times. V gene TRBV9 combines with J gene TRBJ2-2; possible D gene TRBD1, 6 bases. CDR3 size: 15 residues. Germline-derived CDR1 and CDR2 are SGDLS and YYNGEE. Trimming cost V 5 bases and J 2 bases, with 13 bases left between them. The CDR3 sequence: CASSVGTLNTGELFF. The CDR3 nucleotides are TGTGCCAGCAGTGTCGGGACACTAAACACCGGGGAGCTGTTTTTT.

This clonotype was detected ten times or more. The V and J genes are TRBV12-3 or TRBV12-4 and TRBJ2-3, with D maybe TRBD1 (6 bases). Trimming took 10 bases from V and 1 from J, leaving 12 bases between them. The CDR3 sequence is 13 residues long. The CDR3 loop is CAIGGGGTDTQYF. The CDR3 nucleotides are TGTGCCATAGGTGGGGGCGGCACAGATACGCAGTATTTT.

This clonotype has a handful of counts. This sequence joins TRBV12-3 or TRBV12-4 and TRBJ2-1; possible D gene TRBD1, 6 bases. Trimming took 3 bases from V and 9 from J, leaving 12 bases between them. The CDR3 extends over 13 amino acids. CDR3 protein: CASSFMEGGEQFF. The DNA of the CDR3 is TGTGCCAGCAGTTTCATGGAAGGGGGTGAGCAGTTCTTC.

This sequence joins TRBV20-1 and TRBJ2-1, with 9 nucleotides matching TRBD2. Germline lookup yields CDR1 DFQATT and CDR2 SNEGSKA (reference sequence). V was clipped by 0 bases and J by 9 bases; unmatched bases: 12. This CDR3 comprises 16 residues. CDR3 sequence: CSARDLQRGAPGEQFF. The CDR3 DNA reads TGCAGTGCTAGAGATCTCCAGCGGGGGGCTCCGGGTGAGCAGTTCTTC.

This rearrangement joins TRBV4-1 to TRBJ1-1; 7 bases align to TRBD1. With 5 bases clipped from V and 8 bases from J, the junction kept 14 bases outside the gene matches. Germline assignment: CDR1 MGHRA and CDR2 YSYEKL. The CDR3 is 15 amino acids. The CDR3 DNA reads as TGCGCCAGCAGCTCCCTACCTACAGGGGACTCCGAAGCTTTCTTT. Its protein is CASSSLPTGDSEAFF.

This chain links TRBV7-9 with TRBJ1-5, with TRBD1 as a possible D gene (5 bases). Germline V gives CDR1 SEHNR, CDR2 FQNEAQ (reference sequence). Trimming stripped 4 bases from V and 6 bases from J, with 10 bases between. The length of the CDR3 is 13 residues. The chain's CDR3 is CASSSTGGQPQHF. The DNA of the CDR3 is TGTGCCAGCAGCTCCACCGGGGGTCAGCCCCAGCATTTT.

The J gene is TRBJ1-5, the V gene TRBV28, with D possibly matching TRBD1 (5 bases). Germline V gives CDR1 MDHEN, CDR2 SYDVKM. Trimming pared 7 bases from V and 9 bases from J, leaving 13 bases between. The CDR3 sequence is 12 residues long. CDR3 nucleotide sequence: TGTGCCAGCACCTCGGGGGGGTTGCCCCAGCATTTT. It encodes CASTSGGLPQHF. Variable domain in full (rest from reference TRBV28 and TRBJ1-5): DVKVTQSSRYLVKRTGEKVFLECVQDMDHENMFWYRQDPGLGLRLIYFSYDVKMKEKGDIPEGYSVSREKKERFSLILESASTNQTSMYLCASTSGGLPQHFGDGTRLSIL.

The sample holds a few counts of this clonotype. The chain employs TRBV6-2 or TRBV6-3 and TRBJ2-5, with 9 positions matching TRBD1. The CDR3 is made up of 16 amino acids. The germline V gene has CDR1 MNHEY and CDR2 SVGEGT. The V gene end was trimmed by 4 bases and the J gene end by 3 bases; junction bases not matched to a gene: 9. Here the CDR3 DNA reads TGTGCCAGCAGTTTCCCGACAGGGGGAGGGAAAGAGACCCAGTACTTC. As protein: CASSFPTGGGKETQYF.

This clonotype was observed a handful of times. The rearrangement joins TRBV7-2 to TRBJ2-3; the match to TRBD2 covers 12 bases. CDR1 and CDR2 (germline): SGHTA, FQGNSA. With 5 bases clipped from V and 8 bases from J, the junction kept 17 bases outside the gene matches. The CDR3 spans 18 residues. The CDR3 DNA sequence: TGTGCCAGCAGCGCCCGACTTAAAACTAGCGGGGGGCCAGGTACGCAGTATTTT. Translated, it gives CASSARLKTSGGPGTQYF.

This clonotype was seen ten or more times. CDR3 nucleotides: TGTGCCAGCACCCTCTCCGGGACAGGGGGCGCCCCAGATACGCAGTATTTT. Translated: CASTLSGTGGAPDTQYF. The chain is built from TRBV11-2 and TRBJ2-3, with 12 nucleotides matching TRBD1. Germline V gene data show CDR1 as SGHAT and CDR2 as FQNNGV. With 7 bases clipped from V and 4 bases from J, the junction kept 12 bases outside the gene matches. The CDR3 is 17 amino acids. The whole variable domain, remainder taken from reference TRBV11-2 and TRBJ2-3, is EAGVAQSPRYKIIEKRQSVAFWCNPISGHATLYWYQQILGQGPKLLIQFQNNGVVDDSQLPKDRFSAERLKGVDSTLKIQPAKLEDSAVYLCASTLSGTGGAPDTQYFGPGTRLTVL.

CDR3 region: CASRQETLYEQYV. The CDR3, as DNA: TGTGCCAGCAGACAGGAAACCCTTTACGAGCAGTACGTC. The V gene is TRBV6-1, the J gene TRBJ2-7; perhaps TRBD1 as D (5 bases). Per the germline V gene, CDR1 is MNHNS and CDR2 is SASEGT. The CDR3 loop spans 13 amino acids. Trimming removed 6 bases at V and 4 bases at J, with 13 bases between.

The rearrangement joins TRBV7-3 to TRBJ1-6; TRBD1 matches at 11 bases. V lost 5 bases, J lost 10 bases, and 4 bases stayed unmatched. CDR1 is SGHTA and CDR2 is FQGTGA in the germline V gene. This CDR3 spans 14 amino acids. The CDR3 DNA sequence: TGTGCCAGCAGCGCGGGACAGGGGGACTCACCCCTCCACTTT. Its protein is CASSAGQGDSPLHF.

The rearrangement uses TRBV29-1 and TRBJ1-1; TRBD1 might be the D (6 bases). CDR1 SQVTM and CDR2 ANQGSEA come from the germline V gene. This CDR3 region has 15 residues. V lost 6 bases and J lost 1, with 18 bases in between. The CDR3 is CSVEGFGGGNTEAFF. The CDR3 DNA sequence: TGCAGCGTGGAGGGGTTTGGAGGGGGGAACACTGAAGCTTTCTTT.

The rearrangement uses TRBV9 and TRBJ2-5, with D tentatively TRBD1 (6 bases). The CDR3 length is 14 residues. The germline V gene has CDR1 SGDLS and CDR2 YYNGEE. V was clipped by 2 bases and J by 5 bases, with 13 bases between them. The CDR3, as DNA: TGTGCCAGCAGCGTTGATTCAGGGGTGGAGACCCAGTACTTC. Translation gives CASSVDSGVETQYF.

At least ten counts were recorded for this clonotype. This chain links TRBV30 with TRBJ2-7; the D call may be TRBD1 or TRBD2 (5 bases each). V shed 5 bases and J shed 2 bases, with 7 bases lying between them. The length of the CDR3 is 11 residues. Germline CDR1 is GTSNPN and CDR2 is SVGIG (reference sequence). The CDR3 protein is CAWGDAYEQYF. The CDR3 DNA sequence: TGTGCCTGGGGGGACGCCTACGAGCAGTACTTC.

J is TRBJ2-2 and V is TRBV29-1; the D is unclear. V was trimmed by 4 bases and J by 1 base, leaving 4 bases between them. Germline CDR1 reads SQVTM; CDR2 reads ANQGSEA. The CDR3 is made up of 12 amino acids. CDR3 sequence reads: CSVVGNTGELFF. DNA for the CDR3: TGCAGCGTTGTAGGGAACACCGGGGAGCTGTTTTTT.

This clonotype was observed a few times. The chain carries TRBV12-3 or TRBV12-4 and TRBJ2-3; the D call may be TRBD1 or TRBD2 (5 bases each). This CDR3 has 18 amino acids. Trimming left V 6 bases short and J 0 bases short, with 22 bases between. CDR3 region: CASSPVPGPRGSTDTQYF. The DNA for the CDR3 is TGTGCCAGCAGCCCTGTCCCGGGACCCCGTGGGAGCACAGATACGCAGTATTTT.